Listed here are 24 T cell receptor beta chains from one sample, sequenced in a study of shared clonotypes between healthy human individuals. Produced via immunoSEQ multiplex PCR; TCRdb's table is partial and in-frame only. Of about 380,000 clones in the sample, approximately 97% were seen once. Sequencing input: memory CD8+ T cells sorted from blood. Subset here: CD45RO+ cells pooled with CCR7-negative TemRA cells. The receptors were gathered from a man between 25 and 39 years old in good health.

V is TRBV9 and J is TRBJ2-3, with a weak D call TRBD1 (6 bases). The V end was cut by 4 bases, the J end by 7 bases, with 10 bases between. The CDR3 runs to 12 residues. CDR1 and CDR2 from the germline V gene are SGDLS and YYNGEE. The chain's CDR3 is CASSPDRYTQYF. The CDR3 DNA sequence: TGTGCCAGCAGCCCCGACAGGTATACGCAGTATTTT.

The chain has TRBV11-2 and TRBJ2-7; maybe TRBD1 (6 bases). V dropped 6 bases and J dropped 6 bases, with 15 bases sitting between them. Germline loops: CDR1 SGHAT, CDR2 FQNNGV. The CDR3 loop spans 13 amino acids. CDR3 protein: CASRRNTGFEQYF. As DNA, the CDR3 is TGTGCCAGCAGGCGCAATACAGGGTTCGAGCAGTACTTC.

The genes are TRBV25-1 and TRBJ2-1; possibly TRBD1 for D (6 bases). Between the trimmed V and J ends, which lost 1 base and 3 bases, there was a span of 7 bases. This CDR3 is built from 14 residues. CDR1 is MGHDK and CDR2 is SYGVNS in the germline V gene. CDR3: CASSEWDNYNEQFF. CDR3 nucleotides: TGTGCCAGCAGTGAATGGGACAACTACAATGAGCAGTTCTTC.

As for this clone: Mismatch with germline at one junction end may stem from a read error. The chain carries TRBV7-7 and TRBJ1-5; TRBD1 agrees at 8 bases. CDR1 SSHAT and CDR2 FNYEAQ come from the germline V gene (reference sequence). The CDR3 is 13 amino acids. The CDR3 DNA is TGTGCTAGCAGCCGGGACAGGAATCAGCCCCAGCATTTT. This gives the protein CASSRDRNQPQHF.

For the CDR3, the DNA is TGTGCCAGCAGTTACAGAGGACGGTCCTACGAGCAGTACTTC. Its protein product is CASSYRGRSYEQYF. J is TRBJ2-7 and V is TRBV6-6; the D is unclear. V dropped 2 bases and J dropped 1 base, with 9 bases sitting between them. The CDR3 totals 14 residues. Germline V gene lookup returns CDR1 MNHNY and CDR2 SVGAGI (reference sequence).

This chain connects TRBV7-8 to TRBJ2-1, with 7 bases that match TRBD1. V trimming: 3 bases; J trimming: 3 bases; junction bases outside the gene matches: 5. Germline V gene lookup returns CDR1 SGHVS and CDR2 FQNEAQ. The CDR3 is 15 amino acids. The chain's CDR3 is CASSFPDRVYNEQFF. The CDR3 bases are TGTGCCAGCAGCTTCCCAGACAGGGTCTACAATGAGCAGTTCTTC.

The chain has TRBV28 and TRBJ2-2; 9 positions match TRBD2. Germline values: CDR1 MDHEN, CDR2 SYDVKM. There are 16 residues in the CDR3. V gave up 2 bases and J gave up 7 bases; unmatched junction bases: 8. DNA for the CDR3: TGTGCCAGCAGTTTAGGATTAGCGGGAGAGGTCGGGGAGCTGTTTTTT. Translating it yields CASSLGLAGEVGELFF. Full variable domain (missing parts from reference TRBV28 and TRBJ2-2): DVKVTQSSRYLVKRTGEKVFLECVQDMDHENMFWYRQDPGLGLRLIYFSYDVKMKEKGDIPEGYSVSREKKERFSLILESASTNQTSMYLCASSLGLAGEVGELFFGEGSRLTVL.

The rearrangement joins TRBV6-1 to TRBJ2-5; possible D gene TRBD2, 7 bases. This CDR3 is built from 14 residues. V was trimmed by 2 bases and J by 5 bases, leaving 12 bases between them. Germline lookup yields CDR1 MNHNS and CDR2 SASEGT. In nucleotides, the CDR3 is TGTGCCAGCAGTGAACGGGGGGCCCGGGAGACCCAGTACTTC. Translating gives CASSERGARETQYF.

This clone showed up just once. This rearrangement joins TRBV28 to TRBJ2-2, with 7 positions matching TRBD1. Germline lookup yields CDR1 MDHEN and CDR2 SYDVKM. The CDR3 extends over 15 amino acids. Trimming took 8 bases from V and 1 from J; bases not matched to a gene: 7. The CDR3 DNA is TGTGCCAGCCTGACCCGGGACAGGAACACCGGGGAGCTGTTTTTT. Translated, it gives CASLTRDRNTGELFF.

This sequence joins TRBV5-4 and TRBJ1-2; TRBD1 agrees at 7 bases. The ends lost 4 bases at V and 3 bases at J; junction bases unmatched: 12. The CDR3 sequence is 16 residues long. Looked up from germline, CDR1 is SGHNT and CDR2 is YYREEE (reference sequence). In DNA form, the CDR3 reads TGTGCCAGCAGCACCGGACGAATCACAGGGGACTATGGCTACACCTTC. It codes for CASSTGRITGDYGYTF.

This clone is a singleton in its sample. The J gene is TRBJ2-3, the V gene TRBV7-3, with 7 nucleotides matching TRBD2. Germline V gives CDR1 SGHTA, CDR2 FQGTGA. CDR3 size: 16 residues. The trim removed 2 bases at V and 9 bases at J, leaving 14 bases unmatched. The CDR3 coding sequence is TGTGCCAGCAGCTTATCTGTGGGAGGGCCCATTATCACGCAGTATTTT. Translated, it gives CASSLSVGGPIITQYF.

This chain joins TRBV28 and TRBJ2-2, with a weak D call TRBD2 (5 bases). Trimming pared 2 bases from V and 7 bases from J, leaving 11 bases between. Germline V gene data show CDR1 as MDHEN and CDR2 as SYDVKM. The CDR3 extends over 14 amino acids. The chain's CDR3 is CASSLETGSGELFF. Written as DNA, the CDR3 is TGTGCCAGCAGTTTAGAGACGGGGAGCGGGGAGCTGTTTTTT.

This clone was seen just once. Additional DNA sequences in this sample encode the identical CDR3. The V call is TRBV5-1, the J call TRBJ2-5; D unresolved. Germline assignment: CDR1 SGHRS and CDR2 YFSETQ. The CDR3 totals 11 residues. V was clipped by 4 bases and J by 3 bases, with 4 bases between them. This chain's CDR3 is CASSREETQYF. CDR3 nucleotide sequence: TGCGCCAGCAGCCGAGAAGAGACCCAGTACTTC.

The V call is TRBV5-1, the J call TRBJ2-7; tentatively, D is TRBD2 (6 bases). V dropped 0 bases and J dropped 2 bases, with 12 bases sitting between them. Germline CDR1 and CDR2: SGHRS and YFSETQ. There are 15 residues in the CDR3. For the CDR3, the DNA is TGCGCCAGCAGCTTGGGACTAGTCGTAACCTACGAGCAGTACTTC. This encodes CASSLGLVVTYEQYF.

The chain uses TRBV10-3 and TRBJ1-3, with 9 bases fitting TRBD1. After removal of 11 bases from V and 4 bases from J, the junction contained 12 bases not matched to a gene. Germline lookup yields CDR1 ENHRY and CDR2 SYGVKD. CDR3 length: 15 residues. The CDR3 here is CAVQTTGGLGNTIYF. The DNA for the CDR3 is TGTGCCGTCCAGACCACAGGGGGCCTAGGAAACACCATATATTTT.

This sequence joins TRBV5-4 and TRBJ1-3; 9 bases agree with TRBD1. The CDR3 length is 16 residues. Trimming removed 5 bases from V and 4 bases from J; junction bases left unmatched: 10. Germline V gene lookup returns CDR1 SGHNT and CDR2 YYREEE (reference sequence). CDR3 sequence reads: CASRGPEGQGGNTIYF. Here the CDR3 DNA reads TGTGCCAGCAGGGGTCCTGAGGGACAGGGAGGAAACACCATATATTTT.

This chain links TRBV6-5 with TRBJ1-5, with D tentatively TRBD1 (6 bases). CDR3 length: 14 amino acids. Trimming removed 5 bases at V and 2 bases at J, with 10 bases between. CDR1 and CDR2 (germline): MNHEY, SVGAGI. CDR3 coding DNA: TGTGCCAGCAGTCCACGACAGGGCAATCAGCCCCAGCATTTT. This gives the protein CASSPRQGNQPQHF.

The gene calls are TRBV9 and TRBJ2-7; TRBD1 is a possible D gene (5 bases). The CDR3 totals 12 residues. Trimming left V 3 bases short and J 3 bases short, with 7 bases between. Germline V gives CDR1 SGDLS, CDR2 YYNGEE. In DNA, the CDR3 is TGTGCCAGCAGCGGGACAAACTACGAGCAGTACTTC. Encoded protein: CASSGTNYEQYF.

The chain joins TRBV7-9 to TRBJ2-2; weak D call: TRBD2 (6 bases). Per germline, CDR1 SEHNR and CDR2 FQNEAQ (reference sequence). Trimming cost V 10 bases and J 7 bases, with 13 bases left between them. CDR3 size: 12 residues. CDR3 coding DNA: TGTGCCACCCGTAGCGGTAGCGGGGAGCTGTTTTTT. Encoded protein: CATRSGSGELFF.

This rearrangement joins TRBV6-6 to TRBJ2-1, with D perhaps matching TRBD2 (5 bases). Germline V gene sequence: CDR1 MNHNY, CDR2 SVGAGI (reference sequence). This CDR3 comprises 13 residues. Trimming took 6 bases from V and 3 from J, leaving 9 bases between them. The CDR3 bases are TGTGCCAGCAGGAGTAGCGTCTACAATGAGCAGTTCTTC. Encoded protein: CASRSSVYNEQFF.

This clone has a single count. The chain carries TRBV30 and TRBJ2-3; D call uncertain. Germline V gene data show CDR1 as GTSNPN and CDR2 as SVGIG (reference sequence). The CDR3 is made up of 13 amino acids. V was trimmed by 3 bases and J by 1 base, leaving 8 bases between them. The CDR3 loop is CAWRTSGTDTQYF. The CDR3 coding sequence is TGTGCCTGGAGAACGAGCGGCACAGATACGCAGTATTTT.

This chain connects TRBV6-6 to TRBJ2-3; the D call may be TRBD1 or TRBD2 (5 bases each). Germline CDR1 MNHNY, CDR2 SVGAGI (reference sequence). V lost 8 bases, J lost 5 bases, and 14 bases lay in between. The CDR3 covers 13 residues. The chain's CDR3 is CASGLGARDTQYF. DNA for the CDR3: TGTGCCAGCGGACTTGGGGCCAGAGATACGCAGTATTTT.

This CDR3 is CASSLETGGNSPLHF. The CDR3 DNA reads as TGTGCCAGCAGCTTAGAGACAGGGGGAAATTCACCCCTCCACTTT. The chain employs TRBV7-9 and TRBJ1-6; 9 bases fit TRBD1. Trimming took 1 base from V and 7 from J; bases not matched to a gene: 2. The CDR3 loop spans 15 amino acids. The germline V gene encodes CDR1 SEHNR and CDR2 FQNEAQ (reference sequence).

V and J are TRBV7-9 and TRBJ2-7; D gene ambiguous. In germline, CDR1 is SEHNR, CDR2 FQNEAQ (reference sequence). The CDR3 loop spans 15 amino acids. Trimming removed 3 bases from V and 3 bases from J, with 15 bases in between. CDR3 region: CASSFATSSSYEQYF. DNA of the CDR3: TGTGCCAGCAGCTTCGCCACGTCATCAAGCTACGAGCAGTACTTC.